This T cell receptor beta chain was profiled in a study of OX40 agonist ivuxolimab in advanced cancers. Regarding the research as a whole: The costimulatory receptor OX40 (CD134) was targeted by ivuxolimab, a fully human IgG2 agonistic monoclonal antibody. Three dose-escalation patients achieved partial responses, one with hepatocellular carcinoma and two with cutaneous melanoma. In the dose-escalation cohort, 82.7% of patients were male, and the mean age was approximately 60 years, with a range of roughly 20 to 85. Prior anti-PD-1, anti-PD-L1 or anti-CTLA-4 therapy was permitted, and checkpoint inhibitors had been received by about 44% of dose-escalation patients. Intravenous ivuxolimab was administered to patients every 2 weeks at six dose levels: 0.01, 0.1, 0.3, 1.5, 3 and 10 mg/kg. Of the approximately 50 patients in dose escalation, some 19 had hepatocellular carcinoma, about 15 had melanoma, 9 had renal cell carcinoma and 9 had head and neck cancer. The monotherapy dose-escalation portion (N ≈ 50 patients) of the phase I ivuxolimab trial is reported in the paper. Peripheral TCRbeta sequencing was intended to test whether TCR sequence diversity was altered and clonal T-cell expansion was caused by ivuxolimab. What the work shows at the level of the full study, not this receptor alone: Partial responders in the 0.1-3.0 mg/kg groups had among the lowest normalized peripheral clonal expansion, especially among CD8+ T cells. The antigen specificity of the peripheral T cells that underwent clonal expansion was not determined. After ivuxolimab, CD8+ T cells had more expanded clones than CD4+ T cells on average. Low levels of normalized T-cell clonal expansion were also seen in some patients who did not respond. At doses from 0.1 to 3.0 mg/kg, clonal expansion was seen in both CD4+ and CD8+ blood T cells between baseline and week 6.

Genomic DNA was isolated from the sorted cells so that the TCRbeta CDR3 region could be sequenced. The immunoSEQ Assay was used to sequence the TCRbeta CDR3 regions. TCRdb's version of the immuneACCESS table is confined to in-frame rearrangements and falls short of the full clone set. An unresolved V gene accounts for under half of the shortfall where checked; the remainder is of unknown origin. This sample gives around 84,000 clones in total; roughly 87% of them show up just once. The ten largest account for about 0.2% of the sample. Patients with autoimmune disease history or receiving systemic immunosuppression were excluded from the trial. Peripheral blood for TCR sequencing was collected from all dose cohorts at baseline, on cycle 4 day 1, and on cycle 7 day 1. The samples were drawn from a first-in-human, open-label, multicenter phase I dose-escalation trial of ivuxolimab. The trial enrolled adults with locally advanced or metastatic head and neck squamous cell, hepatocellular, melanoma or renal cell carcinoma. CD4+ and CD8+ T cells were sorted separately from peripheral blood before TCR sequencing.

This clone has a single count. Its antigen remains undetermined. Qualities for individual bases were not recorded, and no much larger clone is one base off. CDR1 and CDR2 are read off the germline V gene as SGHTA and FQGTGA. Counted from cysteine to phenylalanine, this CDR3 has 14 amino acids. Solely the CDR3 DNA is kept, with 42 bases framed from the first base. Here V drops 0 bases and J drops 10 bases, and the junction holds 5 bases not matched to any gene. This TCR was recovered from an adult with an advanced solid tumor such as melanoma, head and neck, liver or kidney cancer. The receptor chain draws on TRBV7-3 and TRBJ2-1, and 8 bases in between align with TRBD2. Sequencing used CD4+ or CD8+ T cells sorted from blood, obtained in a trial of the OX40 agonist ivuxolimab. The CDR3 here reads CASSLTGTSGEQFF. The base sequence is TGTGCCAGCAGCTTAACTGGGACTAGTGGCGAGCAGTTCTTC.